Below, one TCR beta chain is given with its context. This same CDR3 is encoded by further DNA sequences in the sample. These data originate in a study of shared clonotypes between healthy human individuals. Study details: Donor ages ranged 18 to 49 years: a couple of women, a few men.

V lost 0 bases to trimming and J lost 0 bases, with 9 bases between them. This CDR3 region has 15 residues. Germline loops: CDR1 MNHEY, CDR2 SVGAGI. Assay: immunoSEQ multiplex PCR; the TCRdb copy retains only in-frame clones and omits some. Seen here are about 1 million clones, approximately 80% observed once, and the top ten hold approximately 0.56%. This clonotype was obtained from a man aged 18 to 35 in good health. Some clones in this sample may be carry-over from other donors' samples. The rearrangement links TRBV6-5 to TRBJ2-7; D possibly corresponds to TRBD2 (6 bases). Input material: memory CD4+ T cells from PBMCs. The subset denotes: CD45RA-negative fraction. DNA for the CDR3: TGTGCCAGCAGTTACTCCGGGACTGGCTCCTACGAGCAGTACTTC. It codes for CASSYSGTGSYEQYF.